This TCR beta chain was identified in a study of identical twins. Study findings and constraints: The more abundant beta clonotypes in cord blood had fewer insertions, and memory repertoires did not show this. For out-of-frame alpha sequences shared by twins, low generation probability was in excess. Models, which agreed with sharing between unrelated individuals, nonetheless underestimated the out-of-frame TCR alpha sharing seen in monozygotic twins.

This clonotype showed up just once. What it binds is not known. With template switching, a universal primer site was added, and the cDNA carried unique molecular identifiers. TCRdb reanalysed the 5' RACE reads using MiXCR and keeps one entry per CDR3 protein. The sample has some 900,000 distinct CDR3 sequences, roughly an eighth seen once. Germline CDR1 is LNHNV and CDR2 is YYDKDF (reference sequence). V was clipped by 0 bases and J by 8 bases, with 21 bases between them. The CDR3 consists of 17 residues. The sample was also reused in another study, on yellow fever vaccine responses in identical twins.

The chain couples TRBV15 to TRBJ2-3; perhaps D is TRBD1 or TRBD2 (5 bases each). Sequencing was performed on PBMCs. This receptor was taken from a woman aged 18-35 years in good health. Here the CDR3 reads CATSRDRSGLQGGTQYF. DNA of the CDR3: TGTGCCACCAGCAGAGATAGGTCCGGACTCCAGGGTGGTACGCAGTATTTT.